These T cell receptor beta chains were read from a single sample in a study of T cells in Graves' hyperthyroidism and ophthalmopathy. TCRdb used MiXCR to reprocess the multiplex PCR reads, holding one entry per CDR3 protein. The data contain about 590,000 distinct CDR3 sequences, 13% to 15% of them singletons. Input material: blood. The receptors come from a woman under 30 with Graves' ophthalmopathy. Both conserved end residues are part of each CDR3. D genes are given only for firm matches. A row's size may be missing; if present it is once, few, many or a size class.

TRBD2 | TRBJ2-1 | many | TRBV7-6 | TGTGCCAGCAGCCCTCGGGGTAGCGGGTCCTACAATGAGCAGTTCTTC | CASSPRGSGSYNEQFF
TRBD1 | TRBJ1-4 | NA | TRBV12-3/TRBV12-4 | TGTGCCAGCAGTGGGGGACAGGGAACGCCTAATGAAAAACTGTTTTTT | CASSGGQGTPNEKLFF
NA | TRBJ2-7 | many | TRBV7-2 | TGTGCCAGCAGCTTAGATGCGGGGGAGCAGTACTTC | CASSLDAGEQYF
NA | TRBJ2-5 | few | TRBV6-1 | TGTGCCAGCAGTTCGGAAGGGGGTTCAGAGACCCAGTACTTC | CASSSEGGSETQYF
TRBD2 | TRBJ2-1 | NA | TRBV5-1 | TGCGCCAGCAGCTTGGATGCTAGCGGGACCTCCTACAATGAGCAGTTCTTC | CASSLDASGTSYNEQFF
NA | TRBJ2-5 | NA | TRBV5-1 | TGTGCCAGCAGCGGCCTCTTCCAGGGGATAGGCGAGACCCAGTACTTC | CASSGLFQGIGETQYF
TRBD2 | TRBJ2-5 | NA | TRBV3-1 | TGTGCCAGCAGCCCACGGACTAGCGCCGGCCCGAAGTACTTC | CASSPRTSAGPKYF
NA | TRBJ2-2 | few | TRBV5-1 | TGCGCCAGCAGCGCTGGAGTTCCCACCGGGGAGCTGTTTTTT | CASSAGVPTGELFF
TRBD1 | TRBJ1-5 | NA | TRBV20-1 | TGCAGTGCTAGCCGACAGGGTTGGGGCAATCAGCCCCAGCATTTT | CSASRQGWGNQPQHF
TRBD1 | TRBJ2-5 | NA | TRBV20-1 | TGCAGTGCCGGACAGGGGGGGGGGACCCAGTACTTC | CSAGQGGGTQYF
NA | TRBJ2-5 | many | TRBV2 | TGTGCCAGCAGTGAAACCGGGAGGACCCAGTACTTC | CASSETGRTQYF
TRBD1 | TRBJ1-1 | many | TRBV11-2 | TGTGCCAGCAGCTATTTGACAGGGGAAAACACTGAAGCTTTCTTT | CASSYLTGENTEAFF
TRBD1 | TRBJ1-3 | once | TRBV25-1 | TGTGCCAGCTCGAGGACAGGGGTGGCTGGAAACACCATATATTTT | CASSRTGVAGNTIYF
TRBD1 | TRBJ2-5 | many | TRBV28 | TGTGCCAGCAGTCCACAGACAGGGGAGGTGACCCAGTACTTC | CASSPQTGEVTQYF
NA | TRBJ1-1 | NA | TRBV19 | TGTGCCAGTAGTTGGGGCAGATCTTCTAACACTGAAGCTTTCTTT | CASSWGRSSNTEAFF
NA | TRBJ2-2 | many | TRBV12-3/TRBV12-4 | TGTGCCAGCACCCGAACCGGGACGGATCCCACCGGGGAGCTGTTTTTT | CASTRTGTDPTGELFF
TRBD2 | TRBJ2-1 | few | TRBV15 | TGTGCCACCAGCAGAGGGTCCGATTTGACTAGCGGGATAGTGAGTGAGCAGTTCTTC | CATSRGSDLTSGIVSEQFF
NA | TRBJ1-5 | many | TRBV20-1 | TGCAGTGCTAGAGGCTGGGGGGATAGCAATCAGCCCCAGCATTTT | CSARGWGDSNQPQHF
TRBD1 | TRBJ2-1 | many | TRBV6-1 | TGTGCCAGCAGTCGTACCAGGGGGCAGATCTACAATGAGCAGTTCTTC | CASSRTRGQIYNEQFF
NA | TRBJ1-1 | many | TRBV20-1 | TGCAGTGCTAGAGATTTTCGCGGGATGAACACTGAAGCTTTCTTT | CSARDFRGMNTEAFF
NA | TRBJ2-3 | many | TRBV5-1 | TGCGCCAGCAGCCGCCCGGACGCATCCACTTCCGCCACAGATACGCAGTATTTT | CASSRPDASTSATDTQYF
TRBD1 | TRBJ1-4 | NA | TRBV6-2/TRBV6-3 | TGTGCCAGCCATGGACAGGGTTCACTGGCAACTAATGAAAAACTGTTTTTT | CASHGQGSLATNEKLFF
NA | TRBJ1-4 | few | TRBV9 | TGTGCCAGCAGCGTAGCTGGGACCCGGAATGAAAAACTGTTTTTT | CASSVAGTRNEKLFF
NA | TRBJ2-5 | many | TRBV18 | TGTGCCAGCTCACCTCAAGAGGGAGCGGATCTTGAGACCCAGTACTTC | CASSPQEGADLETQYF
TRBD2 | TRBJ2-1 | NA | TRBV28 | TGTGCCAGCAGTCCTGATAGCGGGAGGAGTGCCTACAATGGGCAGTTCTTC | CASSPDSGRSAYNGQFF